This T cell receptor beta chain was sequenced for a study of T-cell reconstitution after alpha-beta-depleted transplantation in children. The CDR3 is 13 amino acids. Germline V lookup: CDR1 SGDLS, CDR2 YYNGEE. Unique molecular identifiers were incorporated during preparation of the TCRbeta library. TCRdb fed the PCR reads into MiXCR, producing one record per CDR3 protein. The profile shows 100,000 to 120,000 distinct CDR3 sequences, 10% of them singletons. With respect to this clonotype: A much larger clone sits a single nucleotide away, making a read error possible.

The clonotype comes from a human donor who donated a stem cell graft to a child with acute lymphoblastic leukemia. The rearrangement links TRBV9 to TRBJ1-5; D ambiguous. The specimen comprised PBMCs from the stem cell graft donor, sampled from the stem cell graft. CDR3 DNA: TGTGCCACCAGCGTAGGAGGCAATCAGCCCCAGCATTTT. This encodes CATSVGGNQPQHF. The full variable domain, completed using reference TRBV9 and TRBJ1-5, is DSGVTQTPKHLITATGQRVTLRCSPRSGDLSVYWYQQSLDQGLQFLIQYYNGEERAKGNILERFSAQQFPDLHSELNLSSLELGDSALYFCATSVGGNQPQHFGDGTRLSIL.